These T cell receptor beta chains were read from a single sample in a study of early T cells in non-severe SARS-CoV-2 infection. TCRdb analysed the 5' RACE reads with MiXCR anew, one entry per CDR3 protein. The sample yields 100,000 to 130,000 distinct CDR3 sequences, 9.5% to 13% seen once. Input material: whole blood. Receptor source: an adult who was a healthcare worker with PCR-confirmed SARS-CoV-2 infection or an uninfected control (not recorded which). Both conserved end residues are part of each CDR3. Fields, in order: D gene, J gene, V gene, clone size, CDR3 protein, CDR3 DNA. D genes are given only for firm matches. The size field is filled for only some rows; it gives once, few, many or a size class.

TRBD2	TRBJ2-1	TRBV10-1	few	CASAGLANDEQFF	TGCGCCAGCGCGGGACTAGCGAATGATGAGCAGTTCTTC
-	TRBJ1-5	TRBV7-8	few	CASSSSPGGKPQHF	TGTGCCAGCAGCTCCTCACCGGGCGGGAAGCCCCAGCATTTT
-	TRBJ1-1	TRBV6-2/TRBV6-3	-	CASGRGGTEAFF	TGTGCCAGCGGCAGAGGGGGCACTGAAGCTTTCTTT
-	TRBJ2-7	TRBV28	-	CASAGPGRKQYF	TGTGCCAGCGCTGGCCCCGGCAGGAAGCAGTACTTC
-	TRBJ2-7	TRBV27	few	CASGQGSSYEQYF	TGTGCCAGCGGTCAGGGGAGCTCCTACGAGCAGTACTTC
-	TRBJ2-3	TRBV12-3/TRBV12-4	many	CASSPLRQTQDTQYF	TGTGCCAGCAGTCCTTTAAGACAGACCCAGGATACGCAGTATTTT
-	TRBJ1-2	TRBV28	few	CASSLPGRLYGYTF	TGTGCCAGCAGTCTCCCCGGGAGGCTCTATGGCTACACCTTC
TRBD2	TRBJ2-1	TRBV20-1	few	CSARRLAGGNEQFF	TGCAGTGCTAGAAGGCTAGCGGGTGGCAATGAGCAGTTCTTC
-	TRBJ1-1	TRBV28	-	CASSLSREIMNTEAFF	TGTGCCAGCAGTTTATCTCGCGAAATCATGAACACTGAAGCTTTCTTT
-	TRBJ2-1	TRBV12-2	few	CASRLVPTSPAHGGDNEQFF	TGTGCAAGTCGCTTAGTCCCCACTTCTCCGGCCCACGGGGGAGACAATGAGCAGTTCTTC
TRBD1	TRBJ1-4	TRBV7-9	-	CASSARDRGLREKLFF	TGTGCCAGCAGCGCGCGGGACAGGGGATTACGTGAAAAACTGTTTTTT
-	TRBJ2-7	TRBV29-1	-	CSALIGGYEQYF	TGCAGCGCTCTTATCGGGGGCTACGAGCAGTACTTC
-	TRBJ1-6	TRBV6-6	few	CASSAAEDSPLHF	TGTGCCAGCAGCGCGGCGGAGGATTCACCCCTCCACTTT
TRBD1	TRBJ2-1	TRBV5-1	few	CASSSGTGGSNEQFF	TGCGCCAGCAGCTCCGGGACAGGGGGGAGCAATGAGCAGTTCTTC
TRBD2	TRBJ2-6	TRBV7-6	few	CASSSPRGAGANVLTF	TGTGCCAGCAGCTCGCCCCGGGGGGCTGGGGCCAACGTCCTGACTTTC
-	TRBJ2-1	TRBV7-6	few	CASSSSGAEQFF	TGTGCCAGCAGCTCATCCGGGGCTGAGCAGTTCTTC
TRBD2	TRBJ2-1	TRBV20-1	-	CSAREKGTTRNEQFF	TGCAGTGCTAGAGAGAAAGGGACTACCAGAAATGAGCAGTTCTTC
TRBD2	TRBJ2-5	TRBV10-3	-	CAISATREGRQETQYF	TGTGCCATCAGTGCGACCCGGGAGGGGAGGCAGGAGACCCAGTACTTC
-	TRBJ1-1	TRBV18	-	CASSPERTEAFF	TGTGCCAGCTCACCAGAGAGAACTGAAGCTTTCTTT
TRBD2	TRBJ2-7	TRBV9	-	CASSPREAGRVYEQYF	TGTGCCAGCAGCCCTAGAGAAGCGGGAAGAGTCTACGAGCAGTACTTC
-	TRBJ1-4	TRBV30	-	CAWNFAATNEKLFF	TGTGCCTGGAATTTCGCAGCAACTAATGAAAAACTGTTTTTT
TRBD1	TRBJ2-5	TRBV20-1	-	CSAITGTGGTETQYF	TGCAGTGCTATTACCGGGACAGGGGGCACCGAGACCCAGTACTTC
TRBD1	TRBJ1-5	TRBV5-1	-	CASSLEGQGSQPQHF	TGCGCCAGCAGCTTGGAGGGACAGGGGAGTCAGCCCCAGCATTTT
TRBD2	TRBJ2-5	TRBV6-5	-	CASSYLHPFLAGKSETQYF	TGTGCCAGCAGTTACTTACACCCTTTTTTAGCGGGAAAGTCGGAGACCCAGTACTTC
TRBD1	TRBJ1-6	TRBV18	-	CASSPLQGDGNSPLHF	TGTGCCAGCTCACCACTACAGGGGGATGGTAATTCACCCCTCCACTTT
TRBD1	TRBJ2-4	TRBV12-3/TRBV12-4	-	CASSRQGLDIQYF	TGTGCCAGCAGCCGACAGGGTTTGGACATTCAGTACTTC
-	TRBJ2-1	TRBV6-1	few	CASSVGTPNNEQFF	TGTGCCAGCAGTGTCGGGACACCGAACAATGAGCAGTTCTTC
-	TRBJ1-1	TRBV3-1	-	CASSPVGPYGGLTFF	TGTGCCAGCAGCCCTGTCGGGCCCTATGGAGGGTTAACTTTCTTT
-	TRBJ1-1	TRBV7-9	few	CASSYPDQGIMNTEAFF	TGTGCCAGCAGCTACCCTGACCAGGGAATCATGAACACTGAAGCTTTCTTT
TRBD2	TRBJ2-1	TRBV7-2	-	CASSPWTSGNEQFF	TGTGCCAGCAGCCCCTGGACTAGCGGTAATGAGCAGTTCTTC
-	TRBJ2-7	TRBV19	few	CASSIQGNVAYEQYF	TGTGCCAGTAGTATACAAGGAAACGTTGCCTACGAGCAGTACTTC
TRBD1	TRBJ1-1	TRBV20-1	-	CSARAGQGGTEAFF	TGCAGTGCTAGAGCAGGACAGGGGGGGACTGAAGCTTTCTTT
-	TRBJ1-2	TRBV12-3/TRBV12-4	many	CASSYREYYGYTF	TGTGCCAGCAGTTACAGGGAATACTATGGCTACACCTTC
TRBD1	TRBJ1-5	TRBV28	few	CASSLPGQGPFSNQPQHF	TGTGCCAGCAGTTTACCGGGACAGGGCCCTTTTAGCAATCAGCCCCAGCATTTT
-	TRBJ2-3	TRBV3-2	-	CASSKIGREIGTDTQYF	TGTGCCAGCAGCAAGATAGGGCGGGAGATCGGCACAGATACGCAGTATTTT
-	TRBJ1-2	TRBV18	-	CASSPWGAENYGYTF	TGTGCCAGCTCACCATGGGGGGCCGAGAACTATGGCTACACCTTC
TRBD2	TRBJ2-4	TRBV7-9	-	CASSLARTSGTILAKNIQYF	TGTGCCAGCAGCTTAGCGCGAACTAGCGGCACCATTCTAGCCAAAAACATTCAGTACTTC
TRBD2	TRBJ2-7	TRBV12-3/TRBV12-4	few	CASSPLAGDMYEQYF	TGTGCCAGCAGCCCCCTAGCGGGGGATATGTACGAGCAGTACTTC
TRBD1	TRBJ1-1	TRBV6-2/TRBV6-3	-	CASSYSFAGGDTEAFF	TGTGCCAGCAGTTATTCGTTCGCAGGGGGAGACACTGAAGCTTTCTTT
-	TRBJ1-5	TRBV20-1	-	CSASRGGAYSNQPQHF	TGCAGTGCTAGCCGGGGAGGGGCCTATAGCAATCAGCCCCAGCATTTT
-	TRBJ2-1	TRBV20-1	-	CSARGGSKQFF	TGCAGTGCTAGAGGAGGGTCAAAGCAGTTCTTC
TRBD1	TRBJ1-6	TRBV7-2	few	CASSLTGSPPLHF	TGTGCCAGCAGCTTGACAGGGTCGCCACCCCTCCACTTT
TRBD1	TRBJ1-5	TRBV28	-	CASSPWMGQGEQPQHF	TGTGCCAGCAGCCCATGGATGGGACAGGGGGAACAGCCCCAGCATTTT
-	TRBJ2-6	TRBV7-9	many	CASSFSGANVLTF	TGTGCCAGCAGCTTCTCTGGGGCCAACGTCCTGACTTTC
TRBD1	TRBJ1-2	TRBV19	many	CASRTTGGENYGYTF	TGTGCCAGTAGGACCACAGGGGGCGAGAACTATGGCTACACCTTC
-	TRBJ1-1	TRBV27	few	CASSRQEMNTEAFF	TGTGCCAGCAGTAGGCAGGAAATGAACACTGAAGCTTTCTTT